This TCR beta chain was sequenced during a study of blood T cell repertoires in COVID-19. Study-wide background: Material from acute and convalescent COVID-19 was sourced from the United States, Italy and Spain.

The germline V gene encodes CDR1 SGDLS and CDR2 YYNGEE. CDR3 length: 16 amino acids. Trimming removed 4 bases at V and 0 bases at J, with 14 bases between. In the original analysis: The authors estimated nucleated cell counts from reference gene primer amplification. Repertoires were generated with immunoSEQ multiplex PCR, while TCRdb's copy carries only in-frame clones and drops some. From that table come the V and J calls and clone size; the DNA was used to work out D and trimming. The sample holds 85,000 to 120,000 clones, about two thirds seen once. Sequencing was done on a sample of peripheral blood. V and J are TRBV9 and TRBJ2-1, with D tentatively TRBD1 (5 bases). This clonotype was obtained from a human donor with acute or convalescent COVID-19. The donor label of this sample is uncertain. The CDR3 nucleotides read TGTGCCAGCAGCCGACAGACTGGAAGCTCCTACAATGAGCAGTTCTTC. It translates to CASSRQTGSSYNEQFF.